One and the same sample provided the 5 T cell receptor beta chains below, sequenced in a study of human T cells and chemical hapten exposure. As for time point: pre-sensitization, week 0. Indicated treatment: therapeutic diphenylcyclopropenone sensitization with weekly scalp DPC. TCRdb passed the RACE reads through MiXCR, listing each CDR3 protein once. Here the sample spans approximately 400,000 distinct CDR3 sequences, approximately 5.1% being singletons. This material consisted of whole blood, taken in connection with sensitization to the hapten diphenylcyclopropenone (DPC). These receptors were obtained from a woman aged 45-65 years with alopecia areata. Some clones in this sample may be carry-over from other donors' samples.

This clonotype has only a few counts. V usage is TRBV7-3 and J usage is TRBJ2-3, with 9 bases lining up with TRBD2. V gave up 4 bases and J gave up 4 bases; unmatched junction bases: 9. Germline CDR1 is SGHTA and CDR2 is FQGTGA. The CDR3 is 16 residues long. CDR3 region: CASSSAGGGAPDTQYF. Here the CDR3 DNA reads TGTGCCAGCAGCTCCGCAGGCGGGGGGGCCCCAGATACGCAGTATTTT. Supplemented by reference TRBV7-3 and TRBJ2-3, the full variable domain reads GAGVSQTPSNKVTEKGKYVELRCDPISGHTALYWYRQSLGQGPEFLIYFQGTGAADDSGLPNDRFFAVRPEGSVSTLKIQRTERGDSAVYLCASSSAGGGAPDTQYFGPGTRLTVL.

This clonotype was recorded a few times. V gene TRBV4-1 combines with J gene TRBJ2-1; TRBD2 might be the D (6 bases). Germline V lookup: CDR1 MGHRA, CDR2 YSYEKL. V shed 2 bases and J shed 5 bases, with 16 bases lying between them. This CDR3 spans 16 amino acids. The CDR3 nucleotides read TGCGCCAGCAGCCAACTGAGGAGTAGCGGAGACAATGAGCAGTTCTTC. Its translation: CASSQLRSSGDNEQFF.

The rearrangement uses TRBV5-1 and TRBJ2-1, with 10 nucleotides matching TRBD1. CDR1 is SGHRS, CDR2 YFSETQ, per germline. J lost 4 bases, V lost 4 bases, and 11 bases had no gene match. The CDR3 totals 17 residues. CDR3 sequence (DNA): TGCGCCAGCAGCGTAAGACAGGGGGCGGTAGTTTACAATGAGCAGTTCTTC. Translated: CASSVRQGAVVYNEQFF.

This clonotype was recorded at least ten times. The chain has TRBV6-5 and TRBJ2-7; TRBD2 is a possible D gene (5 bases). The CDR3 contains 15 residues. Germline loops: CDR1 MNHEY, CDR2 SVGAGI. V dropped 0 bases and J dropped 3 bases, with 12 bases sitting between them. The CDR3 reads CASSYSTPGLYEQYF. The CDR3 region has the DNA TGTGCCAGCAGTTACTCGACGCCAGGACTCTACGAGCAGTACTTC.

DNA of the CDR3: TGTGCCAGCAGCTTGCCGGACAGGGGGCCATACGAGCAGTACTTC. The encoded protein is CASSLPDRGPYEQYF. V is TRBV5-6 and J is TRBJ2-7; 11 bases fit TRBD1. Looked up from germline, CDR1 is SGHDT and CDR2 is YYEEEE. Losses at the gene ends were 1 base for V and 4 bases for J; bases not matched to a gene: 4. CDR3 size: 15 residues. The variable domain in full, completed from reference TRBV5-6 and TRBJ2-7, reads DAGVTQSPTHLIKTRGQQVTLRCSPKSGHDTVSWYQQALGQGPQFIFQYYEEEERQRGNFPDRFSGHQFPNYSSELNVNALLLGDSALYLCASSLPDRGPYEQYFGPGTRLTVT.